This entry is about one T cell receptor beta chain. This CDR3 has 17 residues. V lost 0 bases to trimming and J lost 2 bases; unmatched junction nucleotides: 8. The germline gives CDR1 SGDLS, CDR2 YYNGEE. This entry belongs to a study of blood T cell repertoires in COVID-19. Study-wide background: Sites across the United States, Italy and Spain contributed samples from acute and convalescent COVID-19. In each case, the material was cDNA or gDNA derived from T cells, B-cell-depleted T cells, or PBMCs.

Patients of the Seattle cohort, enrolled during active infection, were followed longitudinally. In the authors' workflow: Reference gene primer amplification in the assay estimated nucleated cell counts. Sequencing was performed with immunoSEQ multiplex PCR; in TCRdb, only in-frame clones are kept and a portion is missing. V, J and clone size reflect that table, while D and trimming were determined from the DNA. The sample consists of some 180,000 clones, approximately 80% of them appearing once. The specimen was peripheral blood. This clonotype was obtained from a woman in her 40s with COVID-19, enrolled during active disease. The gene calls are TRBV9 and TRBJ2-3, with 8 positions matching TRBD2. The CDR3 region is CASSVEIGGAVTDTQYF. CDR3 DNA: TGTGCCAGCAGCGTAGAGATCGGGGGGGCGGTCACAGATACGCAGTATTTT. The full variable domain, rest sourced from reference TRBV9 and TRBJ2-3, is DSGVTQTPKHLITATGQRVTLRCSPRSGDLSVYWYQQSLDQGLQFLIQYYNGEERAKGNILERFSAQQFPDLHSELNLSSLELGDSALYFCASSVEIGGAVTDTQYFGPGTRLTVL.